This TCR beta chain is drawn from a study of blood T cell repertoires in COVID-19. On the study more broadly: Samples taken during acute and convalescent COVID-19 were collected in the United States, Italy and Spain. The cDNA or gDNA used as material had been derived from T cells, B-cell-depleted T cells, or PBMCs.

Authors' methods: How many nucleated cells were present was estimated from reference gene primer amplification. Assay used: immunoSEQ multiplex PCR; TCRdb lists only in-frame clones, some missing. V, J and clone size are taken as reported in that table, and D and trimming were inferred from the DNA itself. Of about 260,000 clones listed, less than 90% are singletons. Germline CDR1 KGHSH, CDR2 LQKENI. The CDR3 runs 15 residues. Between the trimmed V and J ends, which lost 2 bases and 10 bases, there was a span of 18 bases. Source material: peripheral blood. This sequence was found in a man aged 25-45 years with active or convalescent COVID-19. The rearrangement joins TRBV18 to TRBJ1-5; D possibly corresponds to TRBD1 (6 bases). Written as DNA, the CDR3 is TGTGCCAGCTCACCAACGGAGGGGGGGGGAACACCCCAGCATTTT. Translation: CASSPTEGGGTPQHF.